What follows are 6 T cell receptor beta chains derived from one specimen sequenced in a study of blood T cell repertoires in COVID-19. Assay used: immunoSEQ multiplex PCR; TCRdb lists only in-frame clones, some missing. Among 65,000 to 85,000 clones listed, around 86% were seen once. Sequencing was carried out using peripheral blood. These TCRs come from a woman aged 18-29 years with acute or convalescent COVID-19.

The CDR3 loop reads CASSLTLARTGELFF. DNA of the CDR3: TGTGCCAGCAGCTTAACCCTAGCCAGGACCGGGGAGCTGTTTTTT. The chain is built from TRBV7-2 and TRBJ2-2, with D possibly matching TRBD2 (5 bases). Trimming shortened V by 2 bases and J by 5 bases, and 12 bases separated the two germline ends. The CDR3 is made up of 15 amino acids. Germline CDR1 is SGHTA and CDR2 is FQGNSA.

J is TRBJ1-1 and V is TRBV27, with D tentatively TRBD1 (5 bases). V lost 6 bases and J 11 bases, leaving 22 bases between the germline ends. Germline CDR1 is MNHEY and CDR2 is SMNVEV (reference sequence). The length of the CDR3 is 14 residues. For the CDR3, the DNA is TGTGCCAGCAGCCTCACCCCCCAGGGATCAGCGGCTTTCTTT. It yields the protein CASSLTPQGSAAFF.

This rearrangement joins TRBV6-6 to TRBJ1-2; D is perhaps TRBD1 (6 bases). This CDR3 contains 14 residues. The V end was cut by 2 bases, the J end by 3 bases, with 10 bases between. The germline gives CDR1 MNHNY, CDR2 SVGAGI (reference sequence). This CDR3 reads CASSYDSGDYGYTF. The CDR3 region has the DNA TGTGCCAGCAGTTACGACTCAGGGGACTATGGCTACACCTTC.

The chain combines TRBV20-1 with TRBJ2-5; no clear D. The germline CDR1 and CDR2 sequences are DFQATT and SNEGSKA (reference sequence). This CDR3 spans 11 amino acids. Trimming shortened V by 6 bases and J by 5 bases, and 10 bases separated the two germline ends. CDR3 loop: CSAELSETQYF. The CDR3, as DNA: TGCAGTGCCGAGTTATCGGAGACCCAGTACTTC.

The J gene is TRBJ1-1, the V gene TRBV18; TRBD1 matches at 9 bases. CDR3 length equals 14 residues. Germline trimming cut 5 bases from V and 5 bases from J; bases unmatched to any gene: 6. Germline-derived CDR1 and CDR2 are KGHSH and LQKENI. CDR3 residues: CASSGKTGGTEAFF. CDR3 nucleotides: TGTGCCAGCTCAGGAAAGACAGGGGGAACTGAAGCTTTCTTT.

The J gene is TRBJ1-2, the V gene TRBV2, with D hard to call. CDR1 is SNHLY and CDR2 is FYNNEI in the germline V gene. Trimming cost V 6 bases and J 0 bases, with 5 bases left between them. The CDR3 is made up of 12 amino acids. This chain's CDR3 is CASRQSNYGYTF. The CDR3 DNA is TGTGCCAGCAGGCAGTCTAACTATGGCTACACCTTC. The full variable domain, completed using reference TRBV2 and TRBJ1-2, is EPEVTQTPSHQVTQMGQEVILRCVPISNHLYFYWYRQILGQKVEFLVSFYNNEISEKSEIFDDQFSVERPDGSNFTLKIRSTKLEDSAMYFCASRQSNYGYTFGSGTRLTVV.